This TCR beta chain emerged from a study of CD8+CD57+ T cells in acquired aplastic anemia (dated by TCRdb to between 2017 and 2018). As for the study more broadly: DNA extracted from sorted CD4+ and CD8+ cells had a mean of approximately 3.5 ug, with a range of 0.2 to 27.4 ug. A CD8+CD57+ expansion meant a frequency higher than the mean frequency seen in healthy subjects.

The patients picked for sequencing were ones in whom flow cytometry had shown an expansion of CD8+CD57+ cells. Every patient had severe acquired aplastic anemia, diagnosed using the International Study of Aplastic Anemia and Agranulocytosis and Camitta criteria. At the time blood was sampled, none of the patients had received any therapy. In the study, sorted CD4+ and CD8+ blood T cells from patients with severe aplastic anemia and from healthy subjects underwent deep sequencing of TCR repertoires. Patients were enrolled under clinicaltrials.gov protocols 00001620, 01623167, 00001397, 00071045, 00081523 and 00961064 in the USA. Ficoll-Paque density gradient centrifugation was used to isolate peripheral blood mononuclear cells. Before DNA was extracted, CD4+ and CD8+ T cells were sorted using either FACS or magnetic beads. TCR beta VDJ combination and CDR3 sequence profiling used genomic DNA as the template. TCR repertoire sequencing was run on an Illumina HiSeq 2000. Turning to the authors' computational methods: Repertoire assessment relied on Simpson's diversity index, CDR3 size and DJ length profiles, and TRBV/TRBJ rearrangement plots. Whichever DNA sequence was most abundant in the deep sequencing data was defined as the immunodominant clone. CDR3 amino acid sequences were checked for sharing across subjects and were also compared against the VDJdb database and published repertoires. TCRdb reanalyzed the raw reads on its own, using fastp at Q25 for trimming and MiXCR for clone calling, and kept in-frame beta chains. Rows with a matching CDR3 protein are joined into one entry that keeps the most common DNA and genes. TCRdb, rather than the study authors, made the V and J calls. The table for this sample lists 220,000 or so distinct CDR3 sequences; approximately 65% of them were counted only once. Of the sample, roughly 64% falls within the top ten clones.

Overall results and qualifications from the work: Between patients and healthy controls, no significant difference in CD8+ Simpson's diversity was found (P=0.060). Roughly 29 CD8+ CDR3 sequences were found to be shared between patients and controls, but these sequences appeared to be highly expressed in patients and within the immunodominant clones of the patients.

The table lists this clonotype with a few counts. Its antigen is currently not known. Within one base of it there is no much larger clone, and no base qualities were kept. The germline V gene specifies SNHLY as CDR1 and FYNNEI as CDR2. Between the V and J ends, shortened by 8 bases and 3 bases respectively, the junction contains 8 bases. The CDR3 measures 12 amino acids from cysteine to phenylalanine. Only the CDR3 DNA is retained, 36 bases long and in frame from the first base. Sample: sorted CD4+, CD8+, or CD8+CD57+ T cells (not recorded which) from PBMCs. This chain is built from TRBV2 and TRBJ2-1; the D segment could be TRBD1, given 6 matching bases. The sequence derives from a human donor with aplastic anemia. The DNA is TGTGCCAGCCGGGACAACTACAATGAGCAGTTCTTC. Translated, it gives CASRDNYNEQFF.